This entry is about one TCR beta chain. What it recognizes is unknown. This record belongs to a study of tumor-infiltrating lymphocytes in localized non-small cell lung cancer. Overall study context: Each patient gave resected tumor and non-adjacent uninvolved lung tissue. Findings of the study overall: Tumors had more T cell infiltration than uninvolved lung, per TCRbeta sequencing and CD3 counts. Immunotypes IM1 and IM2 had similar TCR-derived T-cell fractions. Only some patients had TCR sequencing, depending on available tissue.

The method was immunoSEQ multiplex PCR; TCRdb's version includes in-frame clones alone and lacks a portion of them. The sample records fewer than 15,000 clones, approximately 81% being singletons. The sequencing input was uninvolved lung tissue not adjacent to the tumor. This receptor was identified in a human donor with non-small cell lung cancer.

The CDR3 nucleotides are TGCGCCAGCAGCCTCAGACAGGGCCCTCACACCGGGGAGCTGTTTTTT. Protein product: CASSLRQGPHTGELFF. The chain has TRBV4-3 and TRBJ2-2, with TRBD1 matching over 7 bases. CDR1 LGHNA and CDR2 YSLEER come from the germline V gene. This CDR3 comprises 16 residues. The J segment lost 3 bases and the V segment lost 4 bases, leaving 8 bases of the junction unmatched.